A single sample is the source of the 28 T cell receptor beta chains below, sequenced in a study of cytomegalovirus exposure and HLA in healthy donors. Primers for the PCR totalled 60 Vbeta and 13 Jbeta. Repertoires were generated with immunoSEQ multiplex PCR, while TCRdb's copy carries only in-frame clones and drops some. The repertoire includes 150,000 to 200,000 clones, roughly 68% of them detected once, and approximately 1.8% sits in the top ten. Sequencing input: PBMCs. These receptors were obtained from a woman in her twenties or thirties in good health and CMV-seronegative.

The rearrangement joins TRBV7-2 to TRBJ1-1; D gene ambiguous. Trimming took off 5 bases at V and 1 base at J, with 8 bases between the two ends. CDR1 and CDR2 (germline): SGHTA, FQGNSA. The CDR3 is 13 residues long. The CDR3 loop reads CASSPGRNTEAFF. The CDR3 DNA sequence: TGTGCCAGCAGCCCTGGCAGGAACACTGAAGCTTTCTTT.

In its sample, this clone was seen a few times. The chain joins TRBV4-2 to TRBJ2-3; the D gene is possibly TRBD2 (6 bases). This CDR3 contains 13 residues. CDR1 and CDR2 (germline): LGHNA, YNFKEQ. The ends were cut back, 1 base at V and 6 bases at J, with 8 bases in the middle. CDR3 region: CASSQVRGDTQYF. The CDR3 DNA is TGTGCCAGCAGCCAAGTGCGGGGTGATACGCAGTATTTT.

CDR3 coding DNA: TGTGCCACCAGCAGGGCGGACTGGACGGAGACCCAGTACTTC. Its translation is CATSRADWTETQYF. This chain joins TRBV15 and TRBJ2-5, with D tentatively TRBD2 (5 bases). The CDR3 loop spans 14 amino acids. Germline-derived CDR1 and CDR2 are LNHNV and YYDKDF (reference sequence). Trimming removed 3 bases at V and 5 bases at J, with 13 bases between.

The DNA of the CDR3 is TGTGCCAGCAGTGAGGAGCGGGCTGAACAGGCCTTCTCTGGAAACACCATATATTTT. It specifies CASSEERAEQAFSGNTIYF. J is TRBJ1-3 and V is TRBV2; D is perhaps TRBD1 (5 bases). Per germline, CDR1 SNHLY and CDR2 FYNNEI. This CDR3 contains 19 residues. Trimming took 3 bases from V and 0 from J, leaving 21 bases between them.

This chain uses TRBV11-1 with TRBJ1-2; possibly TRBD1 for D (6 bases). The CDR3 has 14 amino acids. Germline assignment: CDR1 SGHAT and CDR2 FQDESV (reference sequence). With 1 base removed from V and 6 bases from J, the gap between germline ends came to 12 bases. The CDR3 loop is CASSLGRGHHGYTF. CDR3 nucleotides: TGTGCCAGCAGCTTAGGAAGGGGACACCATGGCTACACCTTC.

The V gene is TRBV7-3, the J gene TRBJ2-2; D is uncertain. Germline CDR1 SGHTA, CDR2 FQGTGA. V was pared by 1 base and J by 6 bases, with 6 bases between. This CDR3 has 13 amino acids. The CDR3 nucleotides read TGTGCCAGCAGCTTAAACCGCGCCGGGGAGCTGTTTTTT. It translates to CASSLNRAGELFF.

The chain recombines TRBV5-1 with TRBJ2-3; 9 bases are shared with TRBD1. The CDR3 spans 18 residues. Germline assignment: CDR1 SGHRS and CDR2 YFSETQ. V lost 2 bases and J lost 8; bases outside the gene matches: 18. The CDR3 here is CASSFLGDRAGQASTQYF. The CDR3 nucleotides read TGCGCCAGCAGCTTCCTTGGGGACAGGGCAGGTCAGGCGAGTACGCAGTATTTT.

The chain couples TRBV19 to TRBJ2-7; TRBD2 might be the D (6 bases). The V gene lost 3 bases and the J gene lost 1 base, with 19 bases spanning the gap. The CDR3 sequence is 17 residues long. Germline CDR1 LNHDA, CDR2 SQIVND (reference sequence). The chain's CDR3 is CASSITAHSTSSYEQYF. In DNA, the CDR3 is TGTGCCAGTAGTATTACTGCACATTCGACTAGTTCCTACGAGCAGTACTTC.

This clone was found once. The chain is built from TRBV9 and TRBJ2-6; perhaps TRBD2 as D (6 bases). Trimming pared 4 bases from V and 5 bases from J, leaving 16 bases between. Germline CDR1 and CDR2: SGDLS and YYNGEE. The CDR3 sequence is 16 residues long. CDR3 sequence: CASSPLGGERANVLTF. CDR3 nucleotides: TGTGCCAGCAGCCCCTTGGGGGGTGAAAGGGCCAACGTCCTGACTTTC.

Details on this clone: Other DNA sequences from this sample encode an identical CDR3 as well. The CDR3 reads CASSRSYEQYF. The CDR3 bases are TGTGCCAGCAGCCGCTCCTACGAGCAGTACTTC. V gene TRBV7-9 combines with J gene TRBJ2-7; D unclear. There are 11 residues in the CDR3. V lost 5 bases to trimming and J lost 0 bases, with 2 bases between them. Germline lookup yields CDR1 SEHNR and CDR2 FQNEAQ (reference sequence).

Written as DNA, the CDR3 is TGTGCCAGCAGCTTAGACCCCCAGGGGCTGTTTAGACCCCTCCACTTT. Translating it yields CASSLDPQGLFRPLHF. The chain combines TRBV7-6 with TRBJ1-6, with D maybe TRBD1 (6 bases). CDR1 SGHVS and CDR2 FNYEAQ come from the germline V gene. This CDR3 is 16 amino acids long. The V end was cut by 1 base, the J end by 12 bases, with 19 bases between.

The J gene is TRBJ2-7, the V gene TRBV7-3; TRBD1 matches at 9 bases. V gave up 5 bases and J gave up 3 bases; unmatched junction bases: 14. Germline assignment: CDR1 SGHTA and CDR2 FQGTGA. The CDR3 contains 17 residues. This CDR3 reads CASSPQGGTGLFYEQYF. The CDR3, as DNA: TGTGCCAGCAGCCCCCAAGGGGGGACAGGGCTCTTCTACGAGCAGTACTTC.

In its sample, this clone was seen a few times. This chain links TRBV4-1 with TRBJ1-1, with a tentative D call TRBD1 (5 bases). Germline V lookup: CDR1 MGHRA, CDR2 YSYEKL. Trimming left V 8 bases short and J 1 base short, with 11 bases between. CDR3 length: 13 amino acids. CDR3 amino acids: CASYQGGNTEAFF. The CDR3 DNA is TGCGCCAGCTACCAGGGAGGGAACACTGAAGCTTTCTTT.

Only one count was recorded for this clone. This chain connects TRBV18 to TRBJ1-5; 8 positions agree with TRBD1. The ends lost 3 bases at V and 6 bases at J; junction bases unmatched: 4. This CDR3 is built from 14 residues. Per the germline V gene, CDR1 is KGHSH and CDR2 is LQKENI. This CDR3 reads CASSPDRVGQPQHF. CDR3 sequence (DNA): TGTGCCAGCTCACCGGACAGGGTTGGTCAGCCCCAGCATTTT.

This clone has more than one count but fewer than ten. CDR3 region: CASSLNTDGYTF. CDR3 sequence (DNA): TGTGCCAGCAGCTTAAACACCGATGGCTACACCTTC. V is TRBV7-9 and J is TRBJ1-2, with D unresolved. This CDR3 contains 12 residues. Germline CDR1 and CDR2: SEHNR and FQNEAQ (reference sequence). The ends were cut back, 2 bases at V and 6 bases at J, with 7 bases in the middle.

The chain links TRBV19 to TRBJ2-5, with 8 bases fitting TRBD1. Germline lookup yields CDR1 LNHDA and CDR2 SQIVND (reference sequence). V shed 10 bases, J shed 4 bases, and the junction held 17 bases outside the gene matches. The CDR3 has 16 amino acids. For the CDR3, the DNA is TGTGCCAATCCACCTCGACCGGGACAGGTTACAGAGACCCAGTACTTC. Its protein product is CANPPRPGQVTETQYF. Full variable domain (missing parts from reference TRBV19 and TRBJ2-5): DGGITQSPKYLFRKEGQNVTLSCEQNLNHDAMYWYRQDPGQGLRLIYYSQIVNDFQKGDIAEGYSVSREKKESFPLTVTSAQKNPTAFYLCANPPRPGQVTETQYFGPGTRLLVL.

The V and J genes are TRBV27 and TRBJ2-7, with D tentatively TRBD1 (5 bases). The CDR3 is made up of 17 amino acids. Germline CDR1 is MNHEY and CDR2 is SMNVEV (reference sequence). Trimming left V 5 bases short and J 1 base short, with 21 bases between. CDR3 region: CASSRGSVGRWSYEQYF. CDR3 bases: TGTGCCAGCAGTCGTGGCTCTGTGGGGCGGTGGTCCTACGAGCAGTACTTC.

This clone was seen just once. This chain uses TRBV7-2 with TRBJ2-5; 7 bases agree with TRBD1. The CDR3 totals 13 residues. With 5 bases clipped from V and 5 bases from J, the junction kept 5 bases outside the gene matches. Looked up from germline, CDR1 is SGHTA and CDR2 is FQGNSA. CDR3 protein: CASSRDRRETQYF. CDR3 DNA: TGTGCCAGCAGCCGGGACAGAAGGGAGACCCAGTACTTC.

The V and J genes are TRBV6-5 and TRBJ2-7; TRBD2 matches 12 bases. The germline gives CDR1 MNHEY, CDR2 SVGAGI. The CDR3 contains 15 residues. V was pared by 7 bases and J by 0 bases, with 4 bases of the junction left unmatched. CDR3 nucleotide sequence: TGTGCCAGCAAACGGACTAGCGGGGACTCCTACGAGCAGTACTTC. Encoded protein: CASKRTSGDSYEQYF.

V gene TRBV13 combines with J gene TRBJ2-3; 10 bases map to TRBD2. This CDR3 comprises 18 residues. Per germline, CDR1 PRHDT and CDR2 FYEKMQ (reference sequence). V was pared by 5 bases and J by 3 bases, with 14 bases of the junction left unmatched. Written as DNA, the CDR3 is TGTGCCAGCAGCCCCCGGACGGGGAAGCGGGGGGGAACAGATACGCAGTATTTT. This encodes CASSPRTGKRGGTDTQYF. Variable domain in full (rest from reference TRBV13 and TRBJ2-3): AAGVIQSPRHLIKEKRETATLKCYPIPRHDTVYWYQQGPGQDPQFLISFYEKMQSDKGSIPDRFSAQQFSDYHSELNMSSLELGDSALYFCASSPRTGKRGGTDTQYFGPGTRLTVL.

The rearrangement uses TRBV2 and TRBJ2-2; D may be TRBD1 (6 bases). CDR1 and CDR2 from the germline V gene are SNHLY and FYNNEI. The CDR3 has 14 amino acids. V gave up 8 bases and J gave up 1 base, with 11 bases separating them. This CDR3 is CASAPGVNTGELFF. The CDR3 region has the DNA TGTGCCAGCGCCCCAGGGGTGAACACCGGGGAGCTGTTTTTT.

This chain joins TRBV2 and TRBJ2-5; a possible D gene is TRBD1 (6 bases). V was trimmed by 6 bases and J by 5 bases, leaving 10 bases between them. CDR3 length equals 12 residues. CDR1 and CDR2 from the germline V gene are SNHLY and FYNNEI. In DNA form, the CDR3 reads TGTGCCAGCAGGACACAGGGCGAGACCCAGTACTTC. Its protein product is CASRTQGETQYF.

J is TRBJ2-6 and V is TRBV7-2; D ambiguous. The CDR3 has 13 residues. Trimming removed 6 bases from V and 2 bases from J, with 5 bases in between. Germline values: CDR1 SGHTA, CDR2 FQGNSA. CDR3 protein: CASRSTGANVLTF. CDR3 sequence (DNA): TGTGCCAGCAGATCTACTGGGGCCAACGTCCTGACTTTC.

This chain connects TRBV30 to TRBJ1-2, with TRBD1 matching over 10 bases. Germline CDR1 and CDR2: GTSNPN and SVGIG (reference sequence). The CDR3 contains 14 residues. The V and J ends lost 1 base and 5 bases, in that order; junction bases with no gene match: 4. The CDR3 reads CAWSEDRGVYGYTF. CDR3 bases: TGTGCCTGGAGTGAGGACAGGGGGGTATATGGCTACACCTTC.

V and J are TRBV4-2 and TRBJ2-7; 9 bases are shared with TRBD2. The CDR3 consists of 20 residues. The germline CDR1 and CDR2 sequences are LGHNA and YNFKEQ. The junction had 18 bases not matched to a gene; V was cut back by 0 bases and J by 3 bases. The CDR3: CASSQDSSGGLLAGDYEQYF. CDR3 DNA: TGTGCCAGCAGCCAAGATTCCTCTGGGGGGCTATTAGCGGGAGACTACGAGCAGTACTTC.

This chain uses TRBV4-1 with TRBJ2-3, with 8 bases fitting TRBD2. The CDR3 is made up of 15 amino acids. V shed 5 bases and J 0 bases; nucleotides not matched to a gene: 4. Germline V gene data show CDR1 as MGHRA and CDR2 as YSYEKL. The CDR3: CASSTLAGSTDTQYF. The CDR3 region has the DNA TGCGCCAGCAGCACGTTAGCGGGGAGCACAGATACGCAGTATTTT.

This clone was detected once. This rearrangement joins TRBV6-1 to TRBJ1-6; D is possibly TRBD1 (6 bases). The CDR3 is 16 amino acids. The germline V and J ends were trimmed by 0 bases and 11 bases, with 17 bases remaining between them. Looked up from germline, CDR1 is MNHNS and CDR2 is SASEGT. The CDR3 DNA reads as TGTGCCAGCAGTGAAGCGGTCGGCAGGGGAAGGACACCCCTCCACTTT. Protein: CASSEAVGRGRTPLHF.

This chain uses TRBV7-6 with TRBJ2-7, with a weak D call TRBD2 (6 bases). CDR3 size: 12 residues. Trimming removed 2 bases from V and 7 bases from J, with 9 bases in between. Germline CDR1 reads SGHVS; CDR2 reads FNYEAQ. CDR3 sequence (DNA): TGTGCCAGCAGCTTAAATGGGAGGGAGCAGTACTTC. This sequence encodes CASSLNGREQYF.